What follows are 25 T cell receptor beta chains derived from one specimen sequenced in a study of blood T cell repertoires in COVID-19. Only in-frame clones appear in the TCRdb table, and some are missing; sequencing was by immunoSEQ multiplex PCR. This sample yields about 160,000 clones, of which around 82% are seen a single time; 6.5% to 9% belongs to the top ten. Material: peripheral blood. Receptor source: a woman in her forties with COVID-19, enrolled during active disease.

The chain is built from TRBV27 and TRBJ2-1; possible D gene TRBD2, 5 bases. Between the trimmed V and J ends, which lost 2 bases and 15 bases, there was a span of 14 bases. CDR1 and CDR2 from the germline V gene are MNHEY and SMNVEV (reference sequence). This CDR3 has 12 amino acids. In nucleotides, the CDR3 is TGTGCCAGCAGTTTACGCGGGCGGACCCCGTTCTTC. This sequence encodes CASSLRGRTPFF.

CDR3 sequence reads: CASSQGGAGRAYEQYF. The CDR3 DNA reads TGCGCCAGCAGCCAAGGCGGAGCAGGGAGGGCCTACGAGCAGTACTTC. J is TRBJ2-7 and V is TRBV4-1; 7 nucleotides agree with TRBD2. The germline gives CDR1 MGHRA, CDR2 YSYEKL. V shed 1 base, J shed 2 bases, and the junction held 8 bases outside the gene matches. The CDR3 length is 16 residues.

This clone was found a few times. This chain connects TRBV18 to TRBJ2-5; D is possibly TRBD1 (5 bases). CDR1 is KGHSH and CDR2 is LQKENI in the germline V gene. This CDR3 is built from 15 residues. V was trimmed by 3 bases and J by 1 base, leaving 12 bases between them. CDR3 bases: TGTGCCAGCTCACCGACAGCCACTCCCCAAGAGACCCAGTACTTC. It encodes CASSPTATPQETQYF.

This clone turned up a few times. The chain uses TRBV9 and TRBJ2-7, with 9 bases matching TRBD2. The CDR3 spans 14 residues. Germline V gene data show CDR1 as SGDLS and CDR2 as YYNGEE. The trim removed 3 bases at V and 6 bases at J, leaving 7 bases unmatched. CDR3 coding DNA: TGTGCCAGCAGCGCCGGGACTAGCCCTCCCGAGCAGTACTTC. Protein product: CASSAGTSPPEQYF.

There are many counts of this clone. The chain uses TRBV27 and TRBJ1-1; D is ambiguous. The CDR3 covers 13 residues. V was trimmed by 8 bases and J by 7 bases, leaving 17 bases between them. Germline CDR1 and CDR2: MNHEY and SMNVEV (reference sequence). This CDR3 is CASVRRGGFEAFF. CDR3 DNA sequence: TGTGCCAGCGTCCGCCGAGGAGGCTTTGAAGCTTTCTTT.

CDR3 sequence: CASSFGRGVDTQYF. CDR3 sequence (DNA): TGTGCCAGCAGCTTTGGCAGGGGAGTAGATACGCAGTATTTT. This chain uses TRBV11-2 with TRBJ2-3; possibly TRBD1 for D (6 bases). Germline V gives CDR1 SGHAT, CDR2 FQNNGV. V lost 3 bases, J lost 5 bases, and 12 bases lay in between. The CDR3 runs to 14 residues.

V and J are TRBV9 and TRBJ1-2; D not resolved. Trimming stripped 3 bases from V and 5 bases from J, with 8 bases between. CDR1 is SGDLS and CDR2 is YYNGEE in the germline V gene. This CDR3 has 12 amino acids. CDR3 nucleotides: TGTGCCAGCAGCGCCCGACATTATGGCTACACCTTC. Encoded protein: CASSARHYGYTF. Together with reference TRBV9 and TRBJ1-2, the CDR3 gives the full variable domain: DSGVTQTPKHLITATGQRVTLRCSPRSGDLSVYWYQQSLDQGLQFLIQYYNGEERAKGNILERFSAQQFPDLHSELNLSSLELGDSALYFCASSARHYGYTFGSGTRLTVV.

The chain links TRBV5-1 to TRBJ2-7; TRBD2 matches at 10 bases. The trim removed 6 bases at V and 3 bases at J, leaving 6 bases unmatched. Looked up from germline, CDR1 is SGHRS and CDR2 is YFSETQ. This CDR3 has 14 residues. The CDR3: CASTRTSGDYEQYF. The DNA for the CDR3 is TGCGCCAGCACCCGGACTAGCGGAGACTACGAGCAGTACTTC.

V gene TRBV19 combines with J gene TRBJ1-2; D remains unclear. Germline values: CDR1 LNHDA, CDR2 SQIVND (reference sequence). Trimming shortened V by 3 bases and J by 0 bases, and 8 bases separated the two germline ends. This CDR3 has 14 amino acids. Here the CDR3 DNA reads TGTGCCAGTAGTATTGTAACAGCTAACTATGGCTACACCTTC. Its translation is CASSIVTANYGYTF. The full variable domain, rest sourced from reference TRBV19 and TRBJ1-2, is DGGITQSPKYLFRKEGQNVTLSCEQNLNHDAMYWYRQDPGQGLRLIYYSQIVNDFQKGDIAEGYSVSREKKESFPLTVTSAQKNPTAFYLCASSIVTANYGYTFGSGTRLTVV.

The CDR3 DNA follows: TGTGCCAGCAGGAGAAGGGACATGCTGAACACTGAAGCTTTCTTT. It specifies CASRRRDMLNTEAFF. This rearrangement joins TRBV3-1 (or the pseudogene TRBV3-2) to TRBJ1-1; D may be TRBD1 (6 bases). There are 15 residues in the CDR3. The V and J ends lost 6 bases and 0 bases respectively, with 14 bases between them. Germline V lookup: CDR1 LGHDT, CDR2 YNNKEL (reference sequence).

The chain carries TRBV6-6 and TRBJ1-5, with D possibly TRBD1 on 6 matching bases. The germline V gene encodes CDR1 MNHNY and CDR2 SVGAGI (reference sequence). Trimming cost V 8 bases and J 0 bases, with 11 bases left between them. This CDR3 is built from 14 residues. The CDR3 DNA sequence: TGTGCCAGCCGAGACAGGTATAGCAATCAGCCCCAGCATTTT. Its translation is CASRDRYSNQPQHF.

This clone has more than one count but fewer than ten. The chain employs TRBV7-9 and TRBJ2-7; D is uncertain. The V and J ends lost 5 bases and 2 bases respectively, with 10 bases between them. The CDR3 has 13 amino acids. Germline assignment: CDR1 SEHNR and CDR2 FQNEAQ (reference sequence). CDR3 bases: TGTGCCAGCAGCCCAGTAGCCGCCTACGAGCAGTACTTC. Translation gives CASSPVAAYEQYF.

CDR3 sequence (DNA): TGTGCTAGCTCGCAGGATAGCGGGAGCTCAGAGACCCAGTACTTC. Translated: CASSQDSGSSETQYF. The rearrangement joins TRBV7-7 to TRBJ2-5; 9 bases match TRBD2. Per germline, CDR1 SSHAT and CDR2 FNYEAQ (reference sequence). This CDR3 has 15 amino acids.

The chain joins TRBV3-1 (or the pseudogene TRBV3-2) to TRBJ2-1; D not resolved. This CDR3 region has 13 residues. Germline lookup yields CDR1 LGHDT and CDR2 YNNKEL (reference sequence). V dropped 1 base and J dropped 12 bases, with 13 bases sitting between them. CDR3 amino acids: CASSQGPAGRQFF. The CDR3, as DNA: TGTGCCAGCAGCCAAGGACCGGCAGGTAGGCAGTTCTTC.

In its sample, this clone was seen once. V is TRBV7-3 and J is TRBJ2-3; perhaps TRBD2 as D (6 bases). Germline CDR1 reads SGHTA; CDR2 reads FQGTGA. Trimming removed 5 bases from V and 6 bases from J, with 18 bases in between. The CDR3 runs 15 residues. CDR3 nucleotides: TGTGCCAGCAGCGTGGGGACGCCGGGAGTGGATACGCAGTATTTT. This encodes CASSVGTPGVDTQYF.

V is TRBV19 and J is TRBJ2-4, with 8 bases aligning to TRBD1. The CDR3 is 13 residues long. Germline CDR1 reads LNHDA; CDR2 reads SQIVND (reference sequence). V gave up 4 bases and J gave up 4 bases; unmatched junction bases: 0. The CDR3, as DNA: TGTGCCAGTAGTAGACAGGGGAAAAACATTCAGTACTTC. This sequence encodes CASSRQGKNIQYF.

The chain combines TRBV18 with TRBJ2-7; perhaps TRBD2 as D (5 bases). Trimming shortened V by 0 bases and J by 4 bases, and 7 bases separated the two germline ends. The CDR3 contains 13 residues. Germline CDR1 reads KGHSH; CDR2 reads LQKENI. CDR3 DNA: TGTGCCAGCTCACCACCTACTAGGTACGAGCAGTACTTC. This translates into CASSPPTRYEQYF.

The chain has TRBV10-3 and TRBJ2-5; tentative D call: TRBD1 (6 bases). Trimming took 6 bases from V and 3 from J, leaving 14 bases between them. The CDR3 sequence is 14 residues long. Germline V gene data show CDR1 as ENHRY and CDR2 as SYGVKD. The CDR3 reads CAIRQGPTEETQYF. For the CDR3, the DNA is TGTGCCATCAGACAGGGCCCAACGGAAGAGACCCAGTACTTC.

This rearrangement joins TRBV2 to TRBJ2-2, with a possible D match to TRBD2 (6 bases). Germline CDR1 reads SNHLY; CDR2 reads FYNNEI. V lost 4 bases, J lost 7 bases, and 10 bases lay in between. The CDR3 is 13 residues long. The CDR3 protein is CASSGLVGGELFF. The CDR3 coding sequence is TGTGCCAGCAGTGGACTAGTTGGCGGGGAGCTGTTTTTT. The whole variable domain, filled in from reference TRBV2 and TRBJ2-2, reads EPEVTQTPSHQVTQMGQEVILRCVPISNHLYFYWYRQILGQKVEFLVSFYNNEISEKSEIFDDQFSVERPDGSNFTLKIRSTKLEDSAMYFCASSGLVGGELFFGEGSRLTVL.

This clone was counted once. V usage is TRBV27 and J usage is TRBJ1-5; tentatively, D is TRBD1 (6 bases). The germline CDR1 and CDR2 sequences are MNHEY and SMNVEV (reference sequence). The CDR3 covers 14 residues. V was trimmed by 6 bases and J by 3 bases, leaving 12 bases between them. DNA of the CDR3: TGTGCCAGCAGGTCACAGGGTTCCAATCAGCCCCAGCATTTT. As protein: CASRSQGSNQPQHF.

This clone was recorded a few times. DNA of the CDR3: TGTGCCAGCAGGGTAACAGGGTCCGGTCAGCCCCAGCATTTT. Its translation is CASRVTGSGQPQHF. The rearrangement joins TRBV2 to TRBJ1-5, with D perhaps TRBD1 (6 bases). The germline CDR1 and CDR2 sequences are SNHLY and FYNNEI. The CDR3 has 14 amino acids. V was trimmed by 6 bases and J by 6 bases, leaving 15 bases between them.

The V and J genes are TRBV9 and TRBJ1-2, with D possibly matching TRBD1 (6 bases). Germline V lookup: CDR1 SGDLS, CDR2 YYNGEE. V lost 8 bases, J lost 8 bases, and 19 bases lay in between. This CDR3 spans 13 amino acids. CDR3 coding DNA: TGTGCCAGTAGCAGGGGCGCGGCCCTCGGCTACACCTTC. Protein product: CASSRGAALGYTF.

The count of this clone is one. CDR3 loop: CASSTRAGPSEQYF. CDR3 nucleotide sequence: TGTGCCAGCAGTACCCGAGCGGGCCCCTCCGAGCAGTACTTC. This chain joins TRBV11-2 and TRBJ2-7, with D perhaps TRBD2 (6 bases). The germline CDR1 and CDR2 sequences are SGHAT and FQNNGV. The CDR3 is 14 amino acids. The V end was cut by 6 bases, the J end by 6 bases, with 18 bases between.

The chain links TRBV4-1 to TRBJ2-7; D might be TRBD1 (7 bases). The CDR3 totals 16 residues. The V end lost 0 bases, the J end lost 5 bases, and 17 bases lay between the germline ends. From germline, CDR1 is MGHRA and CDR2 YSYEKL. The CDR3 DNA is TGCGCCAGCAGCCAAGATCGCCAGGGGGGCAGGAACGAGCAGTACTTC. This sequence encodes CASSQDRQGGRNEQYF.

V gene TRBV5-5 combines with J gene TRBJ1-4; possibly TRBD1 for D (5 bases). Germline CDR1 and CDR2: SGHKS and YYEKEE (reference sequence). The ends were cut back, 4 bases at V and 0 bases at J, with 10 bases in the middle. This CDR3 spans 15 amino acids. The CDR3 nucleotides read TGTGCCAGCAGCATACAGGACGCAACTAATGAAAAACTGTTTTTT. It is translated as CASSIQDATNEKLFF. The whole variable domain, remainder taken from reference TRBV5-5 and TRBJ1-4, is DAGVTQSPTHLIKTRGQQVTLRCSPISGHKSVSWYQQVLGQGPQFIFQYYEKEERGRGNFPDRFSARQFPNYSSELNVNALLLGDSALYLCASSIQDATNEKLFFGSGTQLSVL.